This TCR beta chain emerged from a study of shared clonotypes between healthy human individuals. Looking at the study overall: Per donor, CD8 memory used one plate, CD8 naive used two, CD4 memory used three and CD4 naive used three.

As to this clone: Additional DNA sequences in this sample encode the identical CDR3.

A CD45RA+ naive subset and a CD45RA-negative memory subset were split from CD4+ cells. It was at deep level that the assay was run. It was 200 to 250 ng DNA, about 30,000 T cell genomes, that sorted-subset replicate PCRs used. Measured with immunoSEQ multiplex PCR; TCRdb has only the in-frame clones, and not every one. The repertoire consists of 950,000 to 1,100,000 clones, with approximately 78% occurring once and the leading ten covering roughly 0.57%. The CDR3 has 11 residues. Germline V CDR1 and CDR2: SGHNT, YYREEE (reference sequence). With 1 base removed from V and 4 bases from J, the gap between germline ends came to 2 bases.

Sample: memory CD4+ T cells from PBMCs. Subset defined: CD45RA-negative fraction. This chain uses TRBV5-4 with TRBJ2-5; no clear D gene. The clonotype was recovered from a man younger than 35 in good health. Some clones in this sample may be carry-over from other donors' samples. CDR3 loop: CASSLRETQYF. The CDR3 region has the DNA TGTGCCAGCAGCTTGCGAGAGACCCAGTACTTC.